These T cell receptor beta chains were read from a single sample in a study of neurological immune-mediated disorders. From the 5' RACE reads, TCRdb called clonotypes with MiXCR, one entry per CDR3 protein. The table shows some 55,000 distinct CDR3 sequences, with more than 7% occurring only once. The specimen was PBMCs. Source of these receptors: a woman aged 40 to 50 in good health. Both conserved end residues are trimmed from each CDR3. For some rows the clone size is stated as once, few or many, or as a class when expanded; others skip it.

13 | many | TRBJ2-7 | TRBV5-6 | ASSLAGQGSYEQY
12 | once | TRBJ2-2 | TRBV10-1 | ASLRGANTGELF
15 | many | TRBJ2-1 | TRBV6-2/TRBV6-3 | ASSLLAGGPFWNEQF
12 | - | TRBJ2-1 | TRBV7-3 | ASSHINSYNEQF
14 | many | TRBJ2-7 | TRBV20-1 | SARDWGTSGAYEQY
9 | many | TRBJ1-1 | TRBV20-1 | SAPWYTEAF
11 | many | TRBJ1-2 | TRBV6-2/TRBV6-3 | ASSPGAYYGYT
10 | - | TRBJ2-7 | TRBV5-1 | ASSLYHDEQY
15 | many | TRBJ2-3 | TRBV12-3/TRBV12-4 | ASSPPGLAGRTDTQY
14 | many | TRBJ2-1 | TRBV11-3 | ASSSRTSRGYNEQF
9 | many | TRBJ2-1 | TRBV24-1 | ATENYNEQF
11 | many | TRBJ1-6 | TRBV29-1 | SVAGQDGSPLH
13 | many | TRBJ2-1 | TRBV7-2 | ASLAGVGSYNEQF
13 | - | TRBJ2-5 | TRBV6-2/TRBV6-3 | AKRGTSGGQETQY
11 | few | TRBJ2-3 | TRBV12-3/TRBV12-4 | ASSLHGTDTQY
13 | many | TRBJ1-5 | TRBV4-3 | ASSQDSWSNQPQH
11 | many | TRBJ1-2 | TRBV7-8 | ASSLRTSYGYT
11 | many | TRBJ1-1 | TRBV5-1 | ASSQLENTEAF
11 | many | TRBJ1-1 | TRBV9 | ASSAQVEDEAF
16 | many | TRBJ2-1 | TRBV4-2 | ASSQGPAGASSYNEQF
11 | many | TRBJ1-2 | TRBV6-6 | ASTPRPNYGYT
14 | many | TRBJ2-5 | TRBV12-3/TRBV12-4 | ASSPRAGIGQETQY
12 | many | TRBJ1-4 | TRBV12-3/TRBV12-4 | ASSSQTGFEKLF
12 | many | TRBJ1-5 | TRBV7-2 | ASSPGGGLKPQH
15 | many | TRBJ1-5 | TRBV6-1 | ASQGGATLFSNQPQH
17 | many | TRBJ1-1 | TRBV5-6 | ASSFYTFRDRGLNTEAF
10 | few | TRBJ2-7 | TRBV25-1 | ASSDLGGEQY
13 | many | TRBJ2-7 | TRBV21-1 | ASSRNNNSSYEQY
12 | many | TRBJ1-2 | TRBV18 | ASSPQPDNYGYT
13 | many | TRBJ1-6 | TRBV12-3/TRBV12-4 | ASSLSTGWNSPLH
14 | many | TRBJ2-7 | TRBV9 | ASSAAGASGNYEQY
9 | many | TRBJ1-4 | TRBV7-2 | ASSPGASLF
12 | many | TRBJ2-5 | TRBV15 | ATGVTGGRETQY
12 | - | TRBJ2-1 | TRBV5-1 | ASSLDERYDEQF
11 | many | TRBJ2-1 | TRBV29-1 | SVRGSAGSEQF
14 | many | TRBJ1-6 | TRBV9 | ASSAGHADYNSPLH
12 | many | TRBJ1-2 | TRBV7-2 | ASSPGGGNYGYT
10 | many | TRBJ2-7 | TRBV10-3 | AISERSGEQY
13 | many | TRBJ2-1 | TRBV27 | ASSLIAGSYNEQF
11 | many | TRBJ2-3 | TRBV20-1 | SASPPSPDTQY
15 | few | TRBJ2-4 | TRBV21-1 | ASSKRLGTGKYHIQY
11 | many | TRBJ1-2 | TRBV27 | ASSPRSPYGYT
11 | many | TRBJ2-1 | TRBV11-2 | ASRPGSYNEQF
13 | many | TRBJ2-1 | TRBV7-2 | ASSLARTSYNEQF